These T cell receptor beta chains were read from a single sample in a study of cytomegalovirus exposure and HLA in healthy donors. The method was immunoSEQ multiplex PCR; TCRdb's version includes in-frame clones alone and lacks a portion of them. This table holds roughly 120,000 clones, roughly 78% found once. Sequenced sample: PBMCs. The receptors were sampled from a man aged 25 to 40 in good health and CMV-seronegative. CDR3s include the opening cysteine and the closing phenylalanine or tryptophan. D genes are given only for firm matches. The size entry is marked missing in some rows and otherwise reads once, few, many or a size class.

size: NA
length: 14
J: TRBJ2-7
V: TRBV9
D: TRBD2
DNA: TGTGCCAGCAGCGTAGGGACTAGCGGATACGAGCAGTACTTC
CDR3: CASSVGTSGYEQYF

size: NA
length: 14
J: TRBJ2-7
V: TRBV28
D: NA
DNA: TGTGCCAGCAGTTTATCAGGGATCACCTACGAGCAGTACTTC
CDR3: CASSLSGITYEQYF

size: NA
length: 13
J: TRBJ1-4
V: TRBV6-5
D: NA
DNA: TGTGCCAGCGCCCTCCAGGGTCGTGAAAAACTGTTTTTT
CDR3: CASALQGREKLFF

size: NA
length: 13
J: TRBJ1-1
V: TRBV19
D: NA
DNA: TGTGCCAGTAGTTTCGACACATACACTGAAGCTTTCTTT
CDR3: CASSFDTYTEAFF

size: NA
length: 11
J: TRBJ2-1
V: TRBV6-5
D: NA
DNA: TGTGCCAGCAGGACTACCAATGAGCAGTTCTTC
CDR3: CASRTTNEQFF

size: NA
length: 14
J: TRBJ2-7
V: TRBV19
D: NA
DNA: TGTGCCAGTAGTATTTCAGGGGACTCCTACGAGCAGTACTTC
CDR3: CASSISGDSYEQYF

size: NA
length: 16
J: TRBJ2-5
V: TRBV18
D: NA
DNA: TGTGCCAGCTCAAAGGATAGCGGTAGCGTCCGGAAGACCCAGTACTTC
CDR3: CASSKDSGSVRKTQYF

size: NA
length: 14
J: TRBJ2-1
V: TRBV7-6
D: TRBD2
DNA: TGTGCCAGCAGCCCCGGGGGGGGAGACAATGAGCAGTTCTTC
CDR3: CASSPGGGDNEQFF

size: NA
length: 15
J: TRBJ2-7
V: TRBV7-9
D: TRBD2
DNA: TGTGCCAGCAGCTTAATAGCGGGAGGTCTGTACGAGCAGTACTTC
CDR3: CASSLIAGGLYEQYF

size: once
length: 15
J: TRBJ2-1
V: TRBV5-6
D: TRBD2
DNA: TGTGCCAGCAGCTTTGTGGGGAGGGCCATCCATGAGCAGTTCTTC
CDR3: CASSFVGRAIHEQFF

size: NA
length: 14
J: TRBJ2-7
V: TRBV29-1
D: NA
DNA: TGCAGCGTTGATTTGGGGTCGGGGGAATACGAGCAGTACTTC
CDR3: CSVDLGSGEYEQYF

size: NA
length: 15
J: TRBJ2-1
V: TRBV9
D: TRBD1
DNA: TGTGCCAGCAGCGCCGACAGGGGGTTGAGGTATGAGCAGTTCTTC
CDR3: CASSADRGLRYEQFF

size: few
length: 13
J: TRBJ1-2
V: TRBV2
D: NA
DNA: TGTGCCAGCATCGGACAGCCGATTCCTGGCTACACCTTC
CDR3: CASIGQPIPGYTF

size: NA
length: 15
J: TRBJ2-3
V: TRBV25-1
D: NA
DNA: TGTGCCAGCACCCTCACCCGCGGGTGGACAGATACGCAGTATTTT
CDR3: CASTLTRGWTDTQYF

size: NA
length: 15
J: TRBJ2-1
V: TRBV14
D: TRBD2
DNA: TGTGCCAGCAGCCCGGGACTAGCGGCCTACAATGAGCAGTTCTTC
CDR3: CASSPGLAAYNEQFF

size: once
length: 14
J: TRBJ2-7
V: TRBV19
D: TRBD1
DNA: TGTGCCAGTAGAGACCGGGACAGGGACCACGAGCAGTACTTC
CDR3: CASRDRDRDHEQYF

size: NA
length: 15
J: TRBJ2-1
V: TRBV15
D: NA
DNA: TGTGCCACCAGCAGAGTAGGGACAAACCACAATGAGCAGTTCTTC
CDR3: CATSRVGTNHNEQFF

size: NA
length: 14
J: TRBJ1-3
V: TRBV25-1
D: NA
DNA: TGTGCCAGCAGTGAGGAGAGCTCTGGAAACACCATATATTTT
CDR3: CASSEESSGNTIYF

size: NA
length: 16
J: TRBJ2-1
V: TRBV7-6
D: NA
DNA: TGTGCCAGCAGCTTAGCGGCGGGAAGCACCTACAATGAGCAGTTCTTC
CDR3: CASSLAAGSTYNEQFF

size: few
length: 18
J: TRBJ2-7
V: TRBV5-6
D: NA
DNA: TGTGCCAGCAGCGTGCCTCAGTTGGTGGCAGGCGGGACCTACGAGCAGTACTTC
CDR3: CASSVPQLVAGGTYEQYF

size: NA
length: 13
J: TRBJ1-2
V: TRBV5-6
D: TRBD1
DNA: TGTGCCAGCAGTACCGGGACAGGGGAAGGCTACACCTTC
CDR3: CASSTGTGEGYTF

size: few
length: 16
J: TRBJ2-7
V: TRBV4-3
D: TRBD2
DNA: TGCGCCAGCAGCCAAGATAGAACTAGCGGGAGCTACGAGCAGTACTTC
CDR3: CASSQDRTSGSYEQYF

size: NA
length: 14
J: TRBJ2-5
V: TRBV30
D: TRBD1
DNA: TGTGCCTGGAGTACAGGGGGCTCCCAAGAGACCCAGTACTTC
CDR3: CAWSTGGSQETQYF

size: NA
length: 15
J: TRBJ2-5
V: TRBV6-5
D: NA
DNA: TGTGCCAGCAGTTACTCGCCCACAGGGTACGAGACCCAGTACTTC
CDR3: CASSYSPTGYETQYF

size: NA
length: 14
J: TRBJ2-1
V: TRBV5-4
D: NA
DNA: TGTGCCAGCAGCCGCCCACTAAATCTGGATGAGCAGTTCTTC
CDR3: CASSRPLNLDEQFF

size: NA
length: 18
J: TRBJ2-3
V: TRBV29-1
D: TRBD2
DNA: TGCAGCGTTGAACTCTGGGGACTAGCGGGAGATGGAGGAGATACGCAGTATTTT
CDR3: CSVELWGLAGDGGDTQYF

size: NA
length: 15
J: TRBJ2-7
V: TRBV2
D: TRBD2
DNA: TGTGCCAGCAGGCCAAGGACTAGCGGGGTCTACGAGCAGTACTTC
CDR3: CASRPRTSGVYEQYF

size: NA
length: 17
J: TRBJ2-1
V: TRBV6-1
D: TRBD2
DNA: TGTGCCAGCAGTGAAGCGAGGGCGGGAGGGAGCTACAATGAGCAGTTCTTC
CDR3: CASSEARAGGSYNEQFF

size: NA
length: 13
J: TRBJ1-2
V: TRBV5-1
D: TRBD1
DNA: TGCGCCAGCAGCTTGGCGGCAGGGGGTGGCTACACCTTC
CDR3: CASSLAAGGGYTF

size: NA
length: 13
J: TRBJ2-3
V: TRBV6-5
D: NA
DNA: TGTGCCAGCATTGCCAGGCGGGGAGATACGCAGTATTTT
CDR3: CASIARRGDTQYF

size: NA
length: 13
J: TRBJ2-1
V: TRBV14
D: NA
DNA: TGTGCCAGCAGCCCAGGGACCTACAATGAGCAGTTCTTC
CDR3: CASSPGTYNEQFF

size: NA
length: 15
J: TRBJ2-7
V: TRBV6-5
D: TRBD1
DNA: TGTGCCAGCAGTTACTCGTCAGGGGGTACCTACGAGCAGTACTTC
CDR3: CASSYSSGGTYEQYF

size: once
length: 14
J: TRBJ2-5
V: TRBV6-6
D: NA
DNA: TGTGCCAGCAGTTGGGATCGACAGCAAGAGACCCAGTACTTC
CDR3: CASSWDRQQETQYF

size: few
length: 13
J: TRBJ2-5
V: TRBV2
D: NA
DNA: TGTGCCAGCAGTGTAGTCAATCAAGAGACCCAGTACTTC
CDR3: CASSVVNQETQYF

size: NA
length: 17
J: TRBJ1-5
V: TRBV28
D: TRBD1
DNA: TGTGCCAGCAGCCCGCCCCGGGACAGGGGTTTTCAATGGCCCCAGAATTTT
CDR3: CASSPPRDRGFQWPQNF

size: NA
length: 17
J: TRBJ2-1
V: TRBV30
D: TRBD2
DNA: TGTGCCTGGGCGCTAATAGCGGGAGTAGGGTCCTACAATGAGCAGTTCTTC
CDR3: CAWALIAGVGSYNEQFF

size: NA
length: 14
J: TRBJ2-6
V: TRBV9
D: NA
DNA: TGTGCCAGCAGCGTCTATTCTGGGGCCAACGTCCTGACTTTC
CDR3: CASSVYSGANVLTF

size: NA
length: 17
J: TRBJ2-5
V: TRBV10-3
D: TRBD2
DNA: TGTGCCATCAGTGTGGAATCCGGGAGGGACATCCAAGAGACCCAGTACTTC
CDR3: CAISVESGRDIQETQYF

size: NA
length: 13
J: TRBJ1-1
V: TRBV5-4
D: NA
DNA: TGTGCCAGCAGCCTAACAGAGAACACTGAAGCTTTCTTT
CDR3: CASSLTENTEAFF

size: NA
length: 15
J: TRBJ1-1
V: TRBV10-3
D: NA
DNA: TGTGCCATCAGTGAGCAGGGTCATATGAACACTGAAGCTTTCTTT
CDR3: CAISEQGHMNTEAFF

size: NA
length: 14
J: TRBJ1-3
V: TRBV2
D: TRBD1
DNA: TGTGCCAGCAATCTGGACAGGGTGGCGGACACCATATATTTT
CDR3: CASNLDRVADTIYF

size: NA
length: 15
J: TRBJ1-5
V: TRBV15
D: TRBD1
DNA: TGTGCCACCAGATCGAGGGGCAGGGGGCATCAGCCCCAGCATTTT
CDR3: CATRSRGRGHQPQHF

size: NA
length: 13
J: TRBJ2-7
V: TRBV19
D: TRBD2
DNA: TGTGCCAGTACCCCTAGCGGGTGGGGAGAGCAGTACTTC
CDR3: CASTPSGWGEQYF

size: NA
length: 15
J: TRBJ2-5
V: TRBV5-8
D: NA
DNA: TGTGCCAGCAGCCCCAGGCTCCAGGGCCAAGAGACCCAGTACTTC
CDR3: CASSPRLQGQETQYF

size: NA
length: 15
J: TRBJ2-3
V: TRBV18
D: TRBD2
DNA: TGTGCCAGCTCACTAGCGGGAGGGATCACAGATACGCAGTATTTT
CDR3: CASSLAGGITDTQYF

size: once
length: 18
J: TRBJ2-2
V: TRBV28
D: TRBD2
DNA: TGTGCCAGCAGGACCGGACTAGCGGGAGGGCCCTCCTCCGGGGAGCTGTTTTTT
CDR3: CASRTGLAGGPSSGELFF

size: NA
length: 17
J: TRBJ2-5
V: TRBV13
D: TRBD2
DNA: TGTGCCAGCAGCTTAGATCTGGCGGGAGGCACCCAAGAGACCCAGTACTTC
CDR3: CASSLDLAGGTQETQYF

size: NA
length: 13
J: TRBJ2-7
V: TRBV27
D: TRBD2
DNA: TGTGCCACCCGTCTGGGGGAGGGCTACGAGCAGTACTTC
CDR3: CATRLGEGYEQYF

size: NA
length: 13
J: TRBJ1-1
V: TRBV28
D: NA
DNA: TGTGCCAGCAGGACGGGACACCGGGGTAGAGCTTTCTTT
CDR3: CASRTGHRGRAFF

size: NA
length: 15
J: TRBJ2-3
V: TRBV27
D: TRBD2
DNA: TGTGCCAGCAGTCCAGCGGGAGGGGGTCCAGATACGCAGTATTTT
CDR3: CASSPAGGGPDTQYF

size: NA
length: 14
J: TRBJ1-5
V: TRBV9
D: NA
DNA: TGTGCCAGCAGCCTAGGACAAGCACATCAGCCCCAGCATTTT
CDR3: CASSLGQAHQPQHF

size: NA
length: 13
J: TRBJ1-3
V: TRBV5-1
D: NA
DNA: TGCGCCAGCAGGCAATATAGTGGAAACACCATATATTTT
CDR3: CASRQYSGNTIYF

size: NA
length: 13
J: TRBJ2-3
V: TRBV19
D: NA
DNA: TGTGCCAGTCGTCCCGGGAGCACAGATACGCAGTATTTT
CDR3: CASRPGSTDTQYF

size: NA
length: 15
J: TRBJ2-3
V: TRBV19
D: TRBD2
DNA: TGTGCCAGTAGTCGGACTAGCCACGGTTTGGATACGCAGTATTTT
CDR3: CASSRTSHGLDTQYF